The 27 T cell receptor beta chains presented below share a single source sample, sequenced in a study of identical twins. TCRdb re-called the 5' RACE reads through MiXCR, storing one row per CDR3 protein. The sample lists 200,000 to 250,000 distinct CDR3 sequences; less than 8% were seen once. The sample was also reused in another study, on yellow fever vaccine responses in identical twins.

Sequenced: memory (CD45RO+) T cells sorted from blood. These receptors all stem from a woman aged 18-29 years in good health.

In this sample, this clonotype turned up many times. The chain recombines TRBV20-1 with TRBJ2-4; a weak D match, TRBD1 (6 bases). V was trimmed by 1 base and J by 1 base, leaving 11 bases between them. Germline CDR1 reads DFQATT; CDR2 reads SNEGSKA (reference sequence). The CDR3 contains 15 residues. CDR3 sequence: CSARALQGAKNIQYF. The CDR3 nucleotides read TGCAGTGCTAGAGCACTGCAGGGGGCCAAAAACATTCAGTACTTC.

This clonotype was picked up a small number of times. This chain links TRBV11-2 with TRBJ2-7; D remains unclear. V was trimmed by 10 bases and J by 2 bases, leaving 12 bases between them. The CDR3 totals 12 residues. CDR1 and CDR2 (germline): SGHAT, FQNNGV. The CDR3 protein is CAIRRGAYEQYF. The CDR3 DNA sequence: TGTGCCATCCGCCGTGGGGCCTACGAGCAGTACTTC. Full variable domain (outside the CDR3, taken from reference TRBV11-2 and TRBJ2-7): EAGVAQSPRYKIIEKRQSVAFWCNPISGHATLYWYQQILGQGPKLLIQFQNNGVVDDSQLPKDRFSAERLKGVDSTLKIQPAKLEDSAVYLCAIRRGAYEQYFGPGTRLTVT.

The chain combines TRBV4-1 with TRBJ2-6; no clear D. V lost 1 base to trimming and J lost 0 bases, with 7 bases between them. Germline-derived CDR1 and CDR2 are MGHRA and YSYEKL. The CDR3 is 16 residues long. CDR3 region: CASSQGPGSGANVLTF. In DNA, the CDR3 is TGCGCCAGCAGCCAAGGTCCGGGCTCTGGGGCCAACGTCCTGACTTTC.

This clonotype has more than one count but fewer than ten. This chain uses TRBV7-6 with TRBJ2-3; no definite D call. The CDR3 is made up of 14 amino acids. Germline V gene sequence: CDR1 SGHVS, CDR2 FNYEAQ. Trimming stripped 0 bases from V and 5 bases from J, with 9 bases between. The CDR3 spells CASSLASALDTQYF. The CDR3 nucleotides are TGTGCCAGCAGCTTAGCGTCGGCTTTAGATACGCAGTATTTT.

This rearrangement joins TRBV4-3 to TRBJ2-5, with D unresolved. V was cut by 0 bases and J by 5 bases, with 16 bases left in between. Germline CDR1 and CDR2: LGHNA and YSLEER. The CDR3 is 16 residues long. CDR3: CASSQDRATPFETQYF. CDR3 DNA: TGCGCCAGCAGCCAAGATCGGGCGACCCCCTTCGAGACCCAGTACTTC.

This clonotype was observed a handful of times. CDR3 loop: CSVGATGRTYEQYF. In DNA, the CDR3 is TGCAGCGTGGGGGCGACAGGGAGGACCTACGAGCAGTACTTC. The chain uses TRBV29-1 and TRBJ2-7; D may be TRBD1 (7 bases). Germline CDR1 is SQVTM and CDR2 is ANQGSEA. V was shortened by 6 bases and J by 2 bases, with 17 bases between the two germline ends. The CDR3 extends over 14 amino acids.

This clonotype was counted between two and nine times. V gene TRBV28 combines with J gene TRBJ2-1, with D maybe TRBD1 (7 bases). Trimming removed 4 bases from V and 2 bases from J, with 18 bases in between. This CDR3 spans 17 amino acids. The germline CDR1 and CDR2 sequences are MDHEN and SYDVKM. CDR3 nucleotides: TGTGCCAGCAGTTCCGCAGACGGAGGGGGCCCCTACAATGAGCAGTTCTTC. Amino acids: CASSSADGGGPYNEQFF. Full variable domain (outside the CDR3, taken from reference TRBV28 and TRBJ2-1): DVKVTQSSRYLVKRTGEKVFLECVQDMDHENMFWYRQDPGLGLRLIYFSYDVKMKEKGDIPEGYSVSREKKERFSLILESASTNQTSMYLCASSSADGGGPYNEQFFGPGTRLTVL.

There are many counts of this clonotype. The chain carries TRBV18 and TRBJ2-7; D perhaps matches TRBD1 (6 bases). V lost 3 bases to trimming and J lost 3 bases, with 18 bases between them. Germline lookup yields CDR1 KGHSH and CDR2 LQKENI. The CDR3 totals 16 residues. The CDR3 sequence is CASSPQPGQAHYEQYF. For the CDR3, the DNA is TGTGCCAGCTCACCCCAGCCGGGACAAGCGCACTACGAGCAGTACTTC.

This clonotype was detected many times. CDR3 DNA: TGTGCCAGCAGACGACAGGGTGCGGAGACCCAGTACTTC. Residues: CASRRQGAETQYF. The chain carries TRBV27 and TRBJ2-5; 7 positions agree with TRBD1. Germline V gene lookup returns CDR1 MNHEY and CDR2 SMNVEV (reference sequence). The V gene end was trimmed by 6 bases and the J gene end by 5 bases; junction bases not matched to a gene: 6. This CDR3 is built from 13 residues.

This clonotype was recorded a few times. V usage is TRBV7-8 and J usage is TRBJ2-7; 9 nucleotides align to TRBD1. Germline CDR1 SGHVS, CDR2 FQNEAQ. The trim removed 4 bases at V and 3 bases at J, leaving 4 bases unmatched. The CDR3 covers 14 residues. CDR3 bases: TGTGCCAGCAGCTCCGGGACAGGGCGCTACGAGCAGTACTTC. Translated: CASSSGTGRYEQYF.

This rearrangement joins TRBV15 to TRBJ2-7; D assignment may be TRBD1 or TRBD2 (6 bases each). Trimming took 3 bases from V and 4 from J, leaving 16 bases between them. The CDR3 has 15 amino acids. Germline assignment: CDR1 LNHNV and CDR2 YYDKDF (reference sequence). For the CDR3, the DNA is TGTGCCACCAGCAGCCCAGGGGAGGCCTGGTACGAGCAGTACTTC. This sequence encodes CATSSPGEAWYEQYF.

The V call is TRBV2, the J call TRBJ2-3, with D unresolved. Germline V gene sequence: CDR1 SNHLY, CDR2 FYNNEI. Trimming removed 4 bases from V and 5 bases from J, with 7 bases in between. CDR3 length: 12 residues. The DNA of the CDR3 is TGTGCCAGCAGTGGATTGGTAGATACGCAGTATTTT. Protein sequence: CASSGLVDTQYF.

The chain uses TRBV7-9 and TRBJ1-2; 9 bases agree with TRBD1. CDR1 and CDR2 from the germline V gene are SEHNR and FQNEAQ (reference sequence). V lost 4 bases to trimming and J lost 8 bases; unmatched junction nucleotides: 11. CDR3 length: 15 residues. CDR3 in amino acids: CASSYRDRVQWGYTF. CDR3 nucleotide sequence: TGTGCCAGCAGCTACAGGGACAGGGTACAATGGGGCTACACCTTC.

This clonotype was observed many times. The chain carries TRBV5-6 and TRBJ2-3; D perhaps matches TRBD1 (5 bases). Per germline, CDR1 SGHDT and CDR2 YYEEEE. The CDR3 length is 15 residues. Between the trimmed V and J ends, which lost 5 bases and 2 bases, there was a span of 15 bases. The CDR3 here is CASSLEQGNTDTQYF. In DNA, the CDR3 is TGTGCCAGCAGTCTGGAGCAGGGCAACACAGATACGCAGTATTTT.

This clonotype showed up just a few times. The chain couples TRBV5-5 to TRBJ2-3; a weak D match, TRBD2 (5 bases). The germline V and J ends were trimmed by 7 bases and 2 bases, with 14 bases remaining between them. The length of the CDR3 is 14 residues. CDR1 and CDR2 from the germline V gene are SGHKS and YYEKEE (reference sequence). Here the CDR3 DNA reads TGTGCCAGCGGGGTTAGACTATCCACAGATACGCAGTATTTT. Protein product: CASGVRLSTDTQYF.

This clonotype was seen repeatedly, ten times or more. CDR3 amino acids: CASSFGAHTEAFF. The CDR3, as DNA: TGTGCCAGCAGCTTTGGAGCCCACACTGAAGCTTTCTTT. The V call is TRBV5-6, the J call TRBJ1-1; D remains ambiguous. The CDR3 length is 13 residues. Looked up from germline, CDR1 is SGHDT and CDR2 is YYEEEE. Trimming shortened V by 2 bases and J by 3 bases, and 8 bases separated the two germline ends.

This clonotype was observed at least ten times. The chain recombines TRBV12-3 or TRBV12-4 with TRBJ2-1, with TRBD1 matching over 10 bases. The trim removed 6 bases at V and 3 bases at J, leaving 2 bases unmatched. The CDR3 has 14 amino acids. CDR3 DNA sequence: TGTGCCAGCAGGCGGACAGGGGGCTACAATGAGCAGTTCTTC. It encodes CASRRTGGYNEQFF.

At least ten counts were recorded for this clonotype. Written as DNA, the CDR3 is TGCAGCGCCGTCGGGGGGGCCGGGAATGAAAAACTGTTTTTT. This encodes CSAVGGAGNEKLFF. The chain has TRBV29-1 and TRBJ1-4; D may be TRBD1 (6 bases). Trimming left V 7 bases short and J 5 bases short, with 17 bases between. Germline lookup yields CDR1 SQVTM and CDR2 ANQGSEA. The CDR3 is made up of 14 amino acids.

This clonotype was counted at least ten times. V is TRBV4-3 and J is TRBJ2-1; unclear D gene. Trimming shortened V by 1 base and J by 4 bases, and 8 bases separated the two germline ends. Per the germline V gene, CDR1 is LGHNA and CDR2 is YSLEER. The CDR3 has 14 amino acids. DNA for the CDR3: TGCGCCAGCAGCCAAGGAACCCGGTACAATGAGCAGTTCTTC. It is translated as CASSQGTRYNEQFF.

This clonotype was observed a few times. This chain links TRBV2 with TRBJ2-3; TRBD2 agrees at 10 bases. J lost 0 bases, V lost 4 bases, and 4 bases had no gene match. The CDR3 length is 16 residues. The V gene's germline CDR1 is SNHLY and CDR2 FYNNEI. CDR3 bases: TGTGCCAGCAGTGGACTAGCGGGCTCTAGCACAGATACGCAGTATTTT. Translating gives CASSGLAGSSTDTQYF.

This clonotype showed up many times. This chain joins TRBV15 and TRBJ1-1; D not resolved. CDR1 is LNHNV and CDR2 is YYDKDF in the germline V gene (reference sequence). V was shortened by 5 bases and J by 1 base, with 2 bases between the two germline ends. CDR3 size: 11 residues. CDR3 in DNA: TGTGCCACCAGCGAGAACACTGAAGCTTTCTTT. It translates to CATSENTEAFF.

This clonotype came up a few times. The CDR3 protein is CASSPTGDGQPQHF. DNA for the CDR3: TGTGCCAGCAGTCCGACAGGGGATGGGCAGCCCCAGCATTTT. This chain links TRBV12-3 or TRBV12-4 with TRBJ1-5; 8 nucleotides match TRBD1. This CDR3 spans 14 amino acids. The trim removed 5 bases at V and 7 bases at J, leaving 7 bases unmatched.

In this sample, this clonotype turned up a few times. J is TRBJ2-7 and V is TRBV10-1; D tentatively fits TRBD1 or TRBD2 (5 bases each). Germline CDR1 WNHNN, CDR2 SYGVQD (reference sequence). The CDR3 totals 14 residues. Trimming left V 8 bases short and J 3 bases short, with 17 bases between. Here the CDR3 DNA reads TGCGCCAGCCTTATTGACAGAGGAGGCTACGAGCAGTACTTC. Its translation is CASLIDRGGYEQYF.

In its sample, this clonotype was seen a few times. This CDR3 is CASSSIGGSEQYF. In DNA, the CDR3 is TGTGCCAGCAGCTCAATTGGGGGCTCCGAGCAGTACTTC. The rearrangement links TRBV5-4 to TRBJ2-7, with a tentative D call TRBD1 (6 bases). The V gene's germline CDR1 is SGHNT and CDR2 YYREEE (reference sequence). The CDR3 covers 13 residues. Trimming shortened V by 3 bases and J by 6 bases, and 13 bases separated the two germline ends.

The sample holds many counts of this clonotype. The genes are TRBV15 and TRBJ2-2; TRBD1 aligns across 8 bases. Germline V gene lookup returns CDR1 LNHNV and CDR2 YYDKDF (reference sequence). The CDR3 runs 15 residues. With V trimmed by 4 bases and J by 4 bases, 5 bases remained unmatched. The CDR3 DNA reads TGTGCCACCAGCATGGGACAGGAGGTCACCGGGGAGCTGTTTTTT. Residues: CATSMGQEVTGELFF.

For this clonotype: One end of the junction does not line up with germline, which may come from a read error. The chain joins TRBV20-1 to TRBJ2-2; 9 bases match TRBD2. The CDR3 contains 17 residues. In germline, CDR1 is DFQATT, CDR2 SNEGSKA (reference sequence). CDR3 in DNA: TGCTGTGCTAGAGGGGTCGTAGCGGGGGCTAACACCGGGGAGCTGTTTTTT. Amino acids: CCARGVVAGANTGELFF.

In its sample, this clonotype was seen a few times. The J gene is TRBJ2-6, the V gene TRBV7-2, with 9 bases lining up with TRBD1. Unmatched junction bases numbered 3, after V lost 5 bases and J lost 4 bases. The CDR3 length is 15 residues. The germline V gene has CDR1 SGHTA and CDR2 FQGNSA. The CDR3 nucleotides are TGTGCCAGCAGCAACAGGGGGCCAGGGGCCAACGTCCTGACTTTC. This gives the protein CASSNRGPGANVLTF.